This T cell receptor (beta chain) was profiled in a study of T cells in women clearing cervical HPV infection. V was shortened by 0 bases and J by 8 bases, with 13 bases between the two germline ends. This CDR3 region has 14 residues. CDR1 and CDR2 from the germline V gene are DFQATT and SNEGSKA (reference sequence). TCRdb keeps only in-frame clones here, not all; method: immunoSEQ multiplex PCR. This listing includes about 20,000 clones. Concerning this clone itself: The read finishes 3 residues shy of the CDR3 end, and the germline J gene is used to complete it.

The J gene is TRBJ1-4, the V gene TRBV20-1; TRBD1 is a possible D gene (6 bases). Sequencing was done on a sample of blood buffy coat. This clonotype originated in a woman aged 18-70 years with a cervical HPV16 infection that either progressed to CIN3+ or cleared (not recorded which). CDR3 sequence reads: CSAREGWGGEKLFF. The covered CDR3 bases are TGCAGTGCTAGAGAGGGATGGGGGGGCGAAAAA.